Presented here are 27 T cell receptor beta chains from one specimen sequenced in a study of T-cell memory formation after mild COVID-19. TCRdb recomputed calls from the 5' RACE reads with MiXCR, one row per CDR3 protein. The sample has around 410,000 distinct CDR3 sequences, less than 25% seen once. Sequencing was performed on PBMCs or a T cell subset sorted from them (not recorded which). These receptors originate from an adult woman who had mild COVID-19 (a few samples of this study predate the infection). Cell type and time point are not known.

V and J are TRBV4-3 and TRBJ2-2; D is undetermined. Trimming removed 1 base at V and 2 bases at J, with 11 bases between. The CDR3 extends over 16 amino acids. Germline V gene data show CDR1 as LGHNA and CDR2 as YSLEER. Here the CDR3 reads CASSQAPSVNTGELFF. CDR3 nucleotides: TGCGCCAGCAGCCAAGCCCCCTCGGTCAACACCGGGGAGCTGTTTTTT.

The chain joins TRBV18 to TRBJ2-7; 8 bases are a match to TRBD1. Germline V gives CDR1 KGHSH, CDR2 LQKENI. With V trimmed by 3 bases and J by 10 bases, 8 bases remained unmatched. CDR3 size: 13 residues. The DNA of the CDR3 is TGTGCCAGCTCACCGGACAGGGCCCTTCATCAGTACTTC. Translation gives CASSPDRALHQYF.

In its sample, this clonotype was seen a few times. V and J are TRBV29-1 and TRBJ1-1; D not resolved. Trimming left V 6 bases short and J 6 bases short, with 8 bases between. This CDR3 comprises 10 residues. Germline CDR1 and CDR2: SQVTM and ANQGSEA. In DNA, the CDR3 is TGCAGCGTATGGACGGCTGAAGCTTTCTTT. This translates into CSVWTAEAFF.

V is TRBV7-3 and J is TRBJ2-1; D may correspond to TRBD1 or TRBD2 (5 bases each). Trimming took 2 bases from V and 2 from J, leaving 10 bases between them. The CDR3 is 15 amino acids. Germline CDR1 is SGHTA and CDR2 is FQGTGA. CDR3 bases: TGTGCCAGCAGCTTATCCGGGACGGCCTACAATGAGCAGTTCTTC. Translation gives CASSLSGTAYNEQFF.

This clonotype was recorded a few times. This rearrangement joins TRBV11-2 to TRBJ2-1; TRBD2 agrees at 8 bases. CDR3 length: 14 amino acids. The V segment lost 5 bases and the J segment 9 bases; nucleotides outside the gene matches: 9. The germline gives CDR1 SGHAT, CDR2 FQNNGV. The DNA for the CDR3 is TGTGCCAGCAGCCCCCGAAGCGGGAGAGGTGAGCAGTTCTTC. This codes for CASSPRSGRGEQFF.

This clonotype turned up a few times. The CDR3 DNA reads as TGTGCCAGCAGCCGGATACTAGCGGGAGGGCCTGGAGAGGAGACCCAGTACTTC. Amino acids: CASSRILAGGPGEETQYF. The chain employs TRBV3-1 and TRBJ2-5, with 13 bases identical to TRBD2. Germline CDR1 LGHDT, CDR2 YNNKEL (reference sequence). CDR3 length: 18 residues. The V and J ends lost 4 bases and 5 bases, in that order; junction bases with no gene match: 13.

A few counts support this clonotype. V gene TRBV25-1 combines with J gene TRBJ2-1; 9 bases line up with TRBD2. V gave up 3 bases and J gave up 5 bases; unmatched junction bases: 2. Germline V lookup: CDR1 MGHDK, CDR2 SYGVNS. CDR3 length equals 14 residues. The CDR3 DNA sequence: TGTGCCAGCAGTGACGGCGGGGGGGACAATGAGCAGTTCTTC. Amino acid sequence: CASSDGGGDNEQFF.

The V call is TRBV7-9, the J call TRBJ1-1, with TRBD1 identical over 7 bases. V gave up 6 bases and J gave up 3 bases; unmatched junction bases: 7. The CDR3 runs to 14 residues. The V gene's germline CDR1 is SEHNR and CDR2 FQNEAQ (reference sequence). The CDR3 sequence is CASRDRATDTEAFF. CDR3 DNA sequence: TGTGCCAGCAGAGACAGGGCAACGGACACTGAAGCTTTCTTT.

The chain is built from TRBV6-2 or TRBV6-3 and TRBJ2-3; possible D gene TRBD2, 6 bases. Germline loops: CDR1 MNHEY, CDR2 SVGEGT. CDR3 length: 14 residues. Deletions cut 6 bases from V and 5 bases from J, with 15 bases between. The CDR3: CASREPLRGDTQYF. The CDR3 DNA reads as TGTGCCAGCAGAGAACCACTGCGGGGAGATACGCAGTATTTT.

The chain combines TRBV5-1 with TRBJ2-5; D tentatively reads TRBD1 or TRBD2 (5 bases each). Germline CDR1 is SGHRS and CDR2 is YFSETQ. V was trimmed by 0 bases and J by 5 bases, leaving 11 bases between them. The CDR3 spans 14 residues. CDR3 bases: TGCGCCAGCAGCTTGGGGGGACCGCCCGAGACCCAGTACTTC. Amino acids: CASSLGGPPETQYF.

The V gene is TRBV4-2, the J gene TRBJ2-3, with TRBD2 matching 10 bases. V was clipped by 4 bases and J by 3 bases; unmatched bases: 10. This CDR3 is 17 amino acids long. Germline V lookup: CDR1 LGHNA, CDR2 YNFKEQ. The CDR3 reads CASSPDLAGGGTDTQYF. CDR3 in DNA: TGTGCCAGCAGCCCGGACTTAGCGGGAGGTGGAACAGATACGCAGTATTTT.

This clonotype was seen only a few times. The J gene is TRBJ2-1, the V gene TRBV7-8; weak D call: TRBD2 (6 bases). The germline V gene encodes CDR1 SGHVS and CDR2 FQNEAQ. The CDR3 contains 14 residues. Trimming stripped 4 bases from V and 7 bases from J, with 14 bases between. Here the CDR3 DNA reads TGTGCCAGCAGCTCCTCGGGAGCTCGGAATGAGCAGTTCTTC. It encodes CASSSSGARNEQFF.

This clonotype was seen a few times. The chain couples TRBV4-1 to TRBJ1-2; D possibly corresponds to TRBD1 (6 bases). Trimming cost V 1 base and J 3 bases, with 15 bases left between them. The CDR3 has 16 amino acids. CDR1 and CDR2 (germline): MGHRA, YSYEKL. CDR3 coding DNA: TGCGCCAGCAGCCAAGTCCGGCAGGGGATTGACTATGGCTACACCTTC. Amino acid sequence: CASSQVRQGIDYGYTF.

This chain joins TRBV4-2 and TRBJ2-2; TRBD2 matches at 13 bases. Trimming cost V 2 bases and J 3 bases; bases outside gene matches: 15. The germline gives CDR1 LGHNA, CDR2 YNFKEQ. The CDR3 is 21 residues long. As DNA, the CDR3 is TGTGCCAGCAGCCAACATCTTGCCCCGGGACTAGCGGGATTAGACACCGGGGAGCTGTTTTTT. This translates into CASSQHLAPGLAGLDTGELFF.

The sample holds a few counts of this clonotype. The chain has TRBV2 and TRBJ2-3, with D perhaps matching TRBD2 (5 bases). Germline values: CDR1 SNHLY, CDR2 FYNNEI. CDR3 length equals 13 residues. The CDR3 DNA reads as TGTGCACAGAGGCGGCTAGCCGCAGATACGCAGTATTTT. As protein: CAQRRLAADTQYF. Based on the CDR3 plus reference TRBV2 and TRBJ2-3, the full variable domain is EPEVTQTPSHQVTQMGQEVILRCVPISNHLYFYWYRQILGQKVEFLVSFYNNEISEKSEIFDDQFSVERPDGSNFTLKIRSTKLEDSAMYFCAQRRLAADTQYFGPGTRLTVL.

This clonotype appeared a single time. This chain connects TRBV20-1 to TRBJ1-1; TRBD1 matches at 7 bases. The CDR3 consists of 14 residues. V lost 6 bases, J lost 0 bases, and 7 bases stayed unmatched. The germline V gene encodes CDR1 DFQATT and CDR2 SNEGSKA (reference sequence). The CDR3 DNA follows: TGCAGTGCAAGGGACAGTAGCATGAACACTGAAGCTTTCTTT. Residues: CSARDSSMNTEAFF.

This clonotype came up a few times. This chain links TRBV21-1 with TRBJ1-6; the DNA was not used to check the table's D call, TRBD1. TRBV21-1 is deemed a pseudogene. The CDR3 runs to 16 residues. CDR3 residues: CASSSRGQGSSSPLHF. CDR3 coding DNA: TGTGCCAGCAGCTCCCGGGGGCAGGGCTCGAGTTCACCCCTCCACTTT.

This clonotype was seen a handful of times. This chain connects TRBV24-1 to TRBJ2-3; TRBD1 agrees at 7 bases. V lost 0 bases and J lost 0; bases outside the gene matches: 5. The CDR3 runs 17 residues. Germline loops: CDR1 KGHDR, CDR2 SFDVKD. In DNA form, the CDR3 reads TGTGCCACCAGTGATTTGCGGGGACAGAGTAGCACAGATACGCAGTATTTT. It codes for CATSDLRGQSSTDTQYF.

The chain has TRBV3-1 and TRBJ2-1, with 10 bases fitting TRBD2. Per the germline V gene, CDR1 is LGHDT and CDR2 is YNNKEL (reference sequence). The J segment lost 11 bases and the V segment lost 1 base, leaving 11 bases of the junction unmatched. CDR3 length equals 16 residues. This chain's CDR3 is CASSQAPNLAGDKQFF. In DNA form, the CDR3 reads TGTGCCAGCAGCCAAGCTCCCAACCTAGCGGGAGATAAGCAGTTCTTC.

This clonotype showed up many times. The rearrangement joins TRBV20-1 to TRBJ2-7, with D possibly TRBD1 on 6 matching bases. With 5 bases removed from V and 3 bases from J, the gap between germline ends came to 14 bases. This CDR3 spans 13 amino acids. Germline loops: CDR1 DFQATT, CDR2 SNEGSKA (reference sequence). CDR3 in DNA: TGCAGTGCTCCAACGGCAGGGGACTACGAGCAGTACTTC. Translating it yields CSAPTAGDYEQYF.

This clonotype has a handful of counts. This sequence joins TRBV19 and TRBJ1-2, with 9 nucleotides matching TRBD1. The J segment lost 7 bases and the V segment lost 8 bases, leaving 5 bases of the junction unmatched. Germline CDR1 reads LNHDA; CDR2 reads SQIVND (reference sequence). This CDR3 has 12 amino acids. As DNA, the CDR3 is TGTGCCAGTGGACGGGACAGGGCTGGCTACACCTTC. It encodes CASGRDRAGYTF. The full variable domain, completed using reference TRBV19 and TRBJ1-2, is DGGITQSPKYLFRKEGQNVTLSCEQNLNHDAMYWYRQDPGQGLRLIYYSQIVNDFQKGDIAEGYSVSREKKESFPLTVTSAQKNPTAFYLCASGRDRAGYTFGSGTRLTVV.

This clonotype was seen a handful of times. This chain connects TRBV7-8 to TRBJ1-6; 7 bases fit TRBD1. The CDR3 runs 15 residues. Unmatched junction bases numbered 6, after V lost 1 base and J lost 9 bases. In germline, CDR1 is SGHVS, CDR2 FQNEAQ. Written as DNA, the CDR3 is TGTGCCAGCAGCTTAGAAAACAGGGGAGGTTCACCCCTCCACTTT. As protein: CASSLENRGGSPLHF. The variable domain in full, with the rest retrieved from reference TRBV7-8 and TRBJ1-6, is GAGVSQSPRYKVAKRGQDVALRCDPISGHVSLFWYQQALGQGPEFLTYFQNEAQLDKSGLPSDRFFAERPEGSVSTLKIQRTQQEDSAVYLCASSLENRGGSPLHFGNGTRLTVT.

The J gene is TRBJ2-3, the V gene TRBV6-5; D remains unclear. The CDR3 is 14 residues long. Looked up from germline, CDR1 is MNHEY and CDR2 is SVGAGI. V was trimmed by 7 bases and J by 6 bases, leaving 17 bases between them. The CDR3 nucleotides read TGTGCCAGCATGGCTCAGCACCCTGGGGATACGCAGTATTTT. Translation: CASMAQHPGDTQYF.

The rearrangement joins TRBV18 to TRBJ2-6, with 12 bases lining up with TRBD1. The ends lost 8 bases at V and 0 bases at J; junction bases unmatched: 23. The CDR3 consists of 23 residues. Looked up from germline, CDR1 is KGHSH and CDR2 is LQKENI. CDR3 region: CASLQGFGTGGRRDYSGANVLTF. In DNA form, the CDR3 reads TGTGCCAGCCTACAGGGTTTTGGGACAGGGGGCCGACGAGACTACTCTGGGGCCAACGTCCTGACTTTC. Full variable domain (missing parts from reference TRBV18 and TRBJ2-6): NAGVMQNPRHLVRRRGQEARLRCSPMKGHSHVYWYRQLPEEGLKFMVYLQKENIIDESGMPKERFSAEFPKEGPSILRIQQVVRGDSAAYFCASLQGFGTGGRRDYSGANVLTFGAGSRLTVL.

This clonotype was counted between two and nine times. The rearrangement uses TRBV6-2 or TRBV6-3 and TRBJ1-1; no clear D gene. V was pared by 2 bases and J by 6 bases, with 16 bases between. CDR1 MNHEY and CDR2 SVGEGT come from the germline V gene. The CDR3 is 15 amino acids. The CDR3, as DNA: TGTGCCAGCAGTTACCTGCAAGGACGAAGTGCTGAAGCTTTCTTT. Its protein is CASSYLQGRSAEAFF.

This chain links TRBV20-1 with TRBJ2-7, with 8 bases that match TRBD2. V was pared by 6 bases and J by 4 bases, with 17 bases of the junction left unmatched. The germline CDR1 and CDR2 sequences are DFQATT and SNEGSKA (reference sequence). The CDR3 runs 16 residues. The CDR3 sequence is CSARPLLETSVYEQYF. The CDR3 region has the DNA TGCAGTGCCAGACCACTATTGGAGACTAGCGTGTACGAGCAGTACTTC.

The chain joins TRBV5-1 to TRBJ1-1; possible D gene TRBD1, 5 bases. Germline assignment: CDR1 SGHRS and CDR2 YFSETQ. The CDR3 covers 15 residues. V was trimmed by 5 bases and J by 0 bases, leaving 14 bases between them. The CDR3: CASRTSGTLNTEAFF. The CDR3 bases are TGCGCCAGCAGAACCTCCGGGACCCTGAACACTGAAGCTTTCTTT.